This T cell receptor (beta chain) stems from a study of CD8+ T cells in alopecia areata. The treatment denotes: oral pan-JAK inhibitor, 5-10 mg twice daily. Peripheral blood and lesional scalp punch biopsies were taken from alopecia areata patients. To note about this clone: Its target is unknown.

The study, taken as a whole, reports: Administration of tofacitinib significantly diminished scalp clonality and expanded CD8+ clones within the top 100. Throughout tofacitinib, many expanded lesional clones continued to persist in scalp and blood.

As the sequencing template, cDNA was produced by extracting RNA and reverse transcribing it. Method: immunoSEQ multiplex PCR; TCRdb's copy keeps in-frame clones and lacks some. Found here are some 190,000 clones, approximately 50% of them singletons; the top ten hold around a tenth. This CDR3 region has 17 residues. The germline V and J ends were trimmed by 5 bases and 1 base, with 18 bases remaining between them. Germline V lookup: CDR1 GTSNPN, CDR2 SVGIG (reference sequence). This clonotype was obtained from a human donor with alopecia areata. The rearrangement links TRBV30 to TRBJ2-6; D ambiguous. Sequences were derived from CD8+ T cells sorted from blood, sampled around week 54, from a patient treated with tofacitinib. The CDR3 reads CAWLQTVIQSGANVLTF. Here the CDR3 DNA reads TGTGCCTGGCTACAGACCGTGATCCAGTCTGGGGCCAACGTCCTGACTTTC. The variable domain in full, completed from reference TRBV30 and TRBJ2-6, reads SQTIHQWPATLVQPVGSPLSLECTVEGTSNPNLYWYRQAAGRGLQLLFYSVGIGQISSEVPQNLSASRPQDRQFILSSKKLLLSDSGFYLCAWLQTVIQSGANVLTFGAGSRLTVL.